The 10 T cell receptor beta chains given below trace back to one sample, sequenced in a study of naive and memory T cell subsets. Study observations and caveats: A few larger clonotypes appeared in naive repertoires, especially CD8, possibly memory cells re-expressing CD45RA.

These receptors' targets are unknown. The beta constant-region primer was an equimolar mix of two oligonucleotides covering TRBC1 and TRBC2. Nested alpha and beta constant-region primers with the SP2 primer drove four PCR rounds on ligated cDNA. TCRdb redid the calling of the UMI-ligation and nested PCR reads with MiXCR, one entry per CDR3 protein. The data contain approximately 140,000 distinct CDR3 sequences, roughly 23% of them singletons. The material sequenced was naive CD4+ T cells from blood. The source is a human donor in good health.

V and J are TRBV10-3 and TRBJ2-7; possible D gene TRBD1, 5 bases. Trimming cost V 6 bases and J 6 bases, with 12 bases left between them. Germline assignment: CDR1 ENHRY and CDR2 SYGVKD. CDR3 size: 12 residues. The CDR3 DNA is TGTGCCATCAGATCGACAGTCGGCGAGCAGTACTTC. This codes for CAIRSTVGEQYF.

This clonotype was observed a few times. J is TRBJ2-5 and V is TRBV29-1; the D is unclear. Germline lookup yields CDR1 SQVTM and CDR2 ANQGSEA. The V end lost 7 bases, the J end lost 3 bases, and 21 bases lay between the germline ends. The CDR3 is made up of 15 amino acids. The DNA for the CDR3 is TGCAGCGGCCTTGGACCCAGCACCTTTAAAGAGACCCAGTACTTC. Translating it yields CSGLGPSTFKETQYF.

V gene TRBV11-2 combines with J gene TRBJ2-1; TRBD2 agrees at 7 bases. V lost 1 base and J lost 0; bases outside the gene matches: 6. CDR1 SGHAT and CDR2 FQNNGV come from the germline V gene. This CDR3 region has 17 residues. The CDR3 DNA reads TGTGCCAGCAGCTTAGTTTCCGGACTAGGCTCCTACAATGAGCAGTTCTTC. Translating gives CASSLVSGLGSYNEQFF.

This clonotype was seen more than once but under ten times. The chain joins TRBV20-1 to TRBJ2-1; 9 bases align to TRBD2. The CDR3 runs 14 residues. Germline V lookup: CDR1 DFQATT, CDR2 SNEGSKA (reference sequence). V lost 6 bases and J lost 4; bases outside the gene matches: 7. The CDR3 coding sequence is TGCAGTGCCGCGGCGGGAGGGCGGTACAATGAGCAGTTCTTC. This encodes CSAAAGGRYNEQFF.

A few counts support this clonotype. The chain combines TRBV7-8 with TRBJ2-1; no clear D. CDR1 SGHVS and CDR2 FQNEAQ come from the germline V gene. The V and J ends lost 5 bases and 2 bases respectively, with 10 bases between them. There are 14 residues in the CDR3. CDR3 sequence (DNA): TGTGCCAGCAGCCCGGGCCTGCCCTACAATGAGCAGTTCTTC. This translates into CASSPGLPYNEQFF.

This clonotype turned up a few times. CDR3 bases: TGTGCCAGGGTCAATGAAAAACTGTTTTTT. Translating it yields CARVNEKLFF. The genes are TRBV27 and TRBJ1-4; D uncertain. The CDR3 is 10 residues long. Germline V gives CDR1 MNHEY, CDR2 SMNVEV (reference sequence). V dropped 9 bases and J dropped 5 bases, with 4 bases sitting between them.

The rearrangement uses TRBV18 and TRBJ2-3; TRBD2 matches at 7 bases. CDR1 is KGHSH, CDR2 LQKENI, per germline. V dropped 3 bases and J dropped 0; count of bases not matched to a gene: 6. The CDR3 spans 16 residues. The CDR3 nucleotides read TGTGCCAGCTCACCCCTGGGGGGGAAGAGCACAGATACGCAGTATTTT. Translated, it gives CASSPLGGKSTDTQYF.

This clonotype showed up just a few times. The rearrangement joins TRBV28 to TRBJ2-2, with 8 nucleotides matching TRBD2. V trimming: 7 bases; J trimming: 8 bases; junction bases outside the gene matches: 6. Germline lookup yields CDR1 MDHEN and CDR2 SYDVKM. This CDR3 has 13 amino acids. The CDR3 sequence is CASTAGDRGELFF. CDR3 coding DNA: TGTGCCAGCACAGCGGGAGATCGTGGGGAGCTGTTTTTT.

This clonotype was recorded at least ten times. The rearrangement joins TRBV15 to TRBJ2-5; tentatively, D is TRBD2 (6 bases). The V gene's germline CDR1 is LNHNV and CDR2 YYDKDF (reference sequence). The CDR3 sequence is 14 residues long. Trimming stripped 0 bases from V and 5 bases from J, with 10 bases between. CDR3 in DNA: TGTGCCACCAGCAGAGAAGGCGGGAAGGAGACCCAGTACTTC. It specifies CATSREGGKETQYF.

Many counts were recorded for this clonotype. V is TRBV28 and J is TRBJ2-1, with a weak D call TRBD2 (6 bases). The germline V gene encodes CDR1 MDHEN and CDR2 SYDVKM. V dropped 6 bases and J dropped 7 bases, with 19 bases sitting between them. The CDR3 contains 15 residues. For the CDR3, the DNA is TGTGCCAGCAGCCCGGACTGGGGCCGGGGGAATGAGCAGTTCTTC. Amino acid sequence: CASSPDWGRGNEQFF. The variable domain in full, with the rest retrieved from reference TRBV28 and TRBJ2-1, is DVKVTQSSRYLVKRTGEKVFLECVQDMDHENMFWYRQDPGLGLRLIYFSYDVKMKEKGDIPEGYSVSREKKERFSLILESASTNQTSMYLCASSPDWGRGNEQFFGPGTRLTVL.